This T cell receptor beta chain was captured in a study of regulatory T cells in long-lasting Graves disease. About this clonotype itself: With a far larger clone one base away, a read error is the likely cause.

Time point in this sample: newly diagnosed GD, antithyroid drugs for less than 3 months. From RNA extracted from PBMCs, the TCR library was made. With iRepertoire HTBI primers and Arm-PCR of CDR3 regions, TCR beta libraries were built. TCRdb called the multiplex PCR reads again in MiXCR, with one record for every CDR3 protein. The table has approximately 390,000 distinct CDR3 sequences, around 15% seen once. Trimming removed 6 bases from V and 2 bases from J, with 14 bases in between. Germline V lookup: CDR1 SNHLY, CDR2 FYNNEI. The CDR3 runs 15 residues. These sequences were also reported in another study, on T cells in Graves' hyperthyroidism and ophthalmopathy.

The TCR comes from a woman under 30 with Graves disease. The chain recombines TRBV2 with TRBJ2-1; D gene ambiguous. The specimen was peripheral blood mononuclear cells (PBMCs), collected at new diagnosis, from a patient treated with antithyroid drugs. The CDR3 DNA reads TGTGCCAGCAGCTTAGATGGAGCACCCTACAATGAGCAGTTCTTC. Its translation is CASSLDGAPYNEQFF.